This section outlines one T cell receptor (beta chain) sequence together with its context. The CDR3 is 16 amino acids. The germline V gene encodes CDR1 SGHTA and CDR2 FQGNSA. The V and J ends lost 4 bases and 2 bases, in that order; junction bases with no gene match: 7. This record comes from a study of cytomegalovirus exposure and HLA in healthy donors. This PCR relied on a set of 60 Vbeta primers and 13 Jbeta primers. Profiling relied on immunoSEQ multiplex PCR, and the TCRdb table lists in-frame clones only, not all of them. The sample has tens of thousands of clones; roughly four fifths are singletons.

The specimen sequenced was PBMCs. The chain has TRBV7-2 and TRBJ2-3; 9 bases align to TRBD1. The sequence was obtained from a woman in her twenties or thirties in good health and CMV-seronegative. The CDR3 here is CASSSGTGLYTDTQYF. Here the CDR3 DNA reads TGTGCCAGCAGCTCGGGGACAGGGCTATACACAGATACGCAGTATTTT.